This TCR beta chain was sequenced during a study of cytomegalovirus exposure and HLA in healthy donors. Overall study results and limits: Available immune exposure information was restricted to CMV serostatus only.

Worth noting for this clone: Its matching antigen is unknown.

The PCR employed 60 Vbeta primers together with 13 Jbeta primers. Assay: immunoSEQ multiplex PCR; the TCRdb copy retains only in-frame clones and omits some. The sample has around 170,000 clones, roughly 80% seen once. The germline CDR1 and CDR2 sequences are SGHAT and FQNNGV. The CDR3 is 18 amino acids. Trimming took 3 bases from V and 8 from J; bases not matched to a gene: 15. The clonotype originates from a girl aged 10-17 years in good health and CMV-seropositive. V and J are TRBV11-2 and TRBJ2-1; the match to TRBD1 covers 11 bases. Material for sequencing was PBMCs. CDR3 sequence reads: CASSLAPRRTGGGDEQFF. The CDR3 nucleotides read TGTGCCAGCAGCTTGGCTCCTAGGCGGACAGGGGGCGGCGATGAGCAGTTCTTC.